These 27 T cell receptor beta chains were sequenced from one sample in a study of vaccination and CD4 T cells after COVID-19. These receptors are not linked to any known antigen. Cultured CD4+ T-cell DNA underwent Oncomine TCR Beta short-read sequencing. TCRdb used MiXCR to reprocess the PCR reads, holding one entry per CDR3 protein. Among 10,000 to 15,000 distinct CDR3 sequences listed, around 21% were seen once. The treatment was: roughly 11-day PBMC culture with coronavirus spike peptide pools or control peptides (ViraFEST assay). Sequenced material: CD4+ T cells from blood, cultured in vitro, taken before SARS-CoV-2 vaccination. The receptor source for this set is a human donor who received a COVID-19 vaccine.

V and J are TRBV12-3 or TRBV12-4 and TRBJ2-7; 13 positions match TRBD2. The CDR3 length is 17 residues. J lost 2 bases, V lost 5 bases, and 9 bases had no gene match. Here the CDR3 reads CASSPGTSGTFPYEQYF. CDR3 nucleotide sequence: TGTGCCAGCAGTCCAGGGACTAGCGGGACCTTCCCCTACGAGCAGTACTTC.

By share of the sample, this clonotype is medium-sized. The chain uses TRBV6-1 and TRBJ1-5; tentative D call: TRBD1 (6 bases). This CDR3 contains 18 residues. Germline-derived CDR1 and CDR2 are MNHNS and SASEGT. The V end lost 7 bases, the J end lost 1 base, and 23 bases lay between the germline ends. The CDR3: CASTLLVRTVGSNQPQHF. The CDR3 nucleotides read TGTGCCAGCACCCTATTAGTCCGGACAGTGGGGAGCAATCAGCCCCAGCATTTT.

A few counts support this clonotype. V and J are TRBV6-5 and TRBJ2-3, with D possibly being TRBD2 (6 bases). Trimming shortened V by 2 bases and J by 3 bases, and 15 bases separated the two germline ends. The CDR3 spans 16 residues. Looked up from germline, CDR1 is MNHEY and CDR2 is SVGAGI. The CDR3 DNA follows: TGTGCCAGCAGTTACGAATCCGCGGGATTGACAGATACGCAGTATTTT. Protein product: CASSYESAGLTDTQYF.

A few counts support this clonotype. The chain employs TRBV5-1 and TRBJ1-2; D gene uncertain. Between the trimmed V and J ends, which lost 0 bases and 8 bases, there was a span of 14 bases. Germline CDR1 is SGHRS and CDR2 is YFSETQ. This CDR3 has 14 amino acids. The CDR3 DNA reads as TGCGCCAGCAGCTTGGTCCAGAACCCGCCGGGCTACACCTTC. Protein product: CASSLVQNPPGYTF. Full variable domain (rest looked up from reference TRBV5-1 and TRBJ1-2): KAGVTQTPRYLIKTRGQQVTLSCSPISGHRSVSWYQQTPGQGLQFLFEYFSETQRNKGNFPGRFSGRQFSNSRSEMNVSTLELGDSALYLCASSLVQNPPGYTFGSGTRLTVV.

This clonotype was seen more than once but under ten times. This sequence joins TRBV20-1 and TRBJ2-5; 14 bases are a match to TRBD2. This CDR3 is 16 amino acids long. Trimming took 6 bases from V and 2 from J; bases not matched to a gene: 8. CDR1 and CDR2 from the germline V gene are DFQATT and SNEGSKA (reference sequence). CDR3 DNA sequence: TGCAGTGCAACCCGAAGGACTAGCGGGGGGCAAGAGACCCAGTACTTC. Protein product: CSATRRTSGGQETQYF.

This clonotype was counted only a few times. In nucleotides, the CDR3 is TGTGCCAGCAGTGAACAGGACAGGCCCAATCAGCCCCAGCATTTT. Amino acids: CASSEQDRPNQPQHF. The gene calls are TRBV2 and TRBJ1-5; 7 bases match TRBD1. The length of the CDR3 is 15 residues. In germline, CDR1 is SNHLY, CDR2 FYNNEI. The V and J ends lost 2 bases and 3 bases, in that order; junction bases with no gene match: 4. Based on the CDR3 plus reference TRBV2 and TRBJ1-5, the full variable domain is EPEVTQTPSHQVTQMGQEVILRCVPISNHLYFYWYRQILGQKVEFLVSFYNNEISEKSEIFDDQFSVERPDGSNFTLKIRSTKLEDSAMYFCASSEQDRPNQPQHFGDGTRLSIL.

The sample holds a few counts of this clonotype. The V gene is TRBV24-1, the J gene TRBJ2-3; 7 bases agree with TRBD2. Germline trimming cut 1 base from V and 0 bases from J; bases unmatched to any gene: 15. Germline CDR1 reads KGHDR; CDR2 reads SFDVKD. The CDR3 contains 20 residues. DNA of the CDR3: TGTGCCACCAGTGATTTCAACCCTTCAGCGGGGAGGATAAGCACAGATACGCAGTATTTT. Translation: CATSDFNPSAGRISTDTQYF.

The chain uses TRBV7-9 and TRBJ1-4; 8 nucleotides align to TRBD1. The length of the CDR3 is 18 residues. After removal of 1 base from V and 4 bases from J, the junction contained 11 bases not matched to a gene. The germline CDR1 and CDR2 sequences are SEHNR and FQNEAQ (reference sequence). The CDR3 sequence is CASSLDFSRTGSNEKLFF. In DNA form, the CDR3 reads TGTGCCAGCAGCTTAGACTTCTCCAGGACAGGGAGTAATGAAAAACTGTTTTTT. Full variable domain (remainder filled in from reference TRBV7-9 and TRBJ1-4): DTGVSQNPRHKITKRGQNVTFRCDPISEHNRLYWYRQTLGQGPEFLTYFQNEAQLEKSRLLSDRFSAERPKGSFSTLEIQRTEQGDSAMYLCASSLDFSRTGSNEKLFFGSGTQLSVL.

The J gene is TRBJ1-3, the V gene TRBV5-4, with D unresolved. The CDR3 is 15 residues long. Germline assignment: CDR1 SGHNT and CDR2 YYREEE (reference sequence). Between the trimmed V and J ends, which lost 1 base and 7 bases, there was a span of 15 bases. CDR3 in DNA: TGTGCCAGCAGCTTGCAACCCTCGTGGCGGAACACCATATATTTT. Translation: CASSLQPSWRNTIYF.

This chain uses TRBV6-1 with TRBJ1-6; 7 nucleotides match TRBD1. CDR1 and CDR2 (germline): MNHNS, SASEGT. V was clipped by 7 bases and J by 9 bases; unmatched bases: 18. The CDR3 extends over 17 amino acids. DNA for the CDR3: TGTGCCAGCAAACCCCGAGCGGGACAGACCTCTCGTTCACCCCTCCACTTT. As protein: CASKPRAGQTSRSPLHF.

Only a few counts were recorded for this clonotype. The rearrangement joins TRBV5-1 to TRBJ2-7; possible D gene TRBD2, 6 bases. The CDR3 has 15 residues. V was shortened by 2 bases and J by 2 bases, with 14 bases between the two germline ends. Germline V gene lookup returns CDR1 SGHRS and CDR2 YFSETQ. The CDR3 DNA reads TGCGCCAGCAGCTTAGGGACTTACCAACCCTACGAGCAGTACTTC. Translation: CASSLGTYQPYEQYF. The whole variable domain, filled in from reference TRBV5-1 and TRBJ2-7, reads KAGVTQTPRYLIKTRGQQVTLSCSPISGHRSVSWYQQTPGQGLQFLFEYFSETQRNKGNFPGRFSGRQFSNSRSEMNVSTLELGDSALYLCASSLGTYQPYEQYFGPGTRLTVT.

This chain joins TRBV29-1 and TRBJ2-7, with 11 bases matching TRBD1. Germline V gene sequence: CDR1 SQVTM, CDR2 ANQGSEA. The CDR3 loop spans 14 amino acids. With 6 bases clipped from V and 5 bases from J, the junction kept 9 bases outside the gene matches. CDR3 region: CSVVKDRGPDEQYF. In DNA, the CDR3 is TGCAGCGTCGTAAAGGACAGGGGGCCCGACGAGCAGTACTTC.

This rearrangement joins TRBV20-1 to TRBJ1-3; no definite D call. CDR1 and CDR2 from the germline V gene are DFQATT and SNEGSKA (reference sequence). CDR3 length: 13 residues. Trimming cost V 1 base and J 1 base, with 5 bases left between them. The CDR3 region has the DNA TGCAGTGCTAGAGCATTTTCTGGAAACACCATATATTTT. It encodes CSARAFSGNTIYF.

This clonotype was picked up a small number of times. The V and J genes are TRBV20-1 and TRBJ1-3; D remains ambiguous. Germline CDR1 and CDR2: DFQATT and SNEGSKA (reference sequence). V was cut by 2 bases and J by 1 base, with 6 bases left in between. The CDR3 sequence is 13 residues long. The CDR3 sequence is CSARKGSGNTIYF. Written as DNA, the CDR3 is TGCAGTGCTAGAAAGGGATCTGGAAACACCATATATTTT.

CDR3 nucleotide sequence: TGTGCCAGCAGCTTAGATGGGGGCGGGGGCCCCAGGGGGGCTTTCTTT. Translating it yields CASSLDGGGGPRGAFF. The chain links TRBV7-9 to TRBJ1-1; 7 nucleotides agree with TRBD1. Trimming at V came to 1 base and at J to 11 bases, leaving 16 bases not matched to a gene. CDR3 length: 16 residues. Per the germline V gene, CDR1 is SEHNR and CDR2 is FQNEAQ (reference sequence).

This clonotype is termed medium-sized. This rearrangement joins TRBV6-1 to TRBJ1-1; tentative D call: TRBD1 (6 bases). Germline V lookup: CDR1 MNHNS, CDR2 SASEGT. CDR3 length: 14 residues. V was shortened by 7 bases and J by 1 base, with 13 bases between the two germline ends. This CDR3 is CASKGGNGNTEAFF. The CDR3 DNA reads TGTGCCAGCAAGGGGGGAAACGGGAACACTGAAGCTTTCTTT.

The V call is TRBV30, the J call TRBJ2-5, with 10 positions matching TRBD2. Germline loops: CDR1 GTSNPN, CDR2 SVGIG (reference sequence). This CDR3 contains 13 residues. V lost 3 bases, J lost 2 bases, and 0 bases stayed unmatched. CDR3 DNA: TGTGCCTGGAGACTAGCGGGGCAAGAGACCCAGTACTTC. Its translation: CAWRLAGQETQYF.

This clonotype was seen only a few times. CDR3 bases: TGTGCCAGCAGTGAGGGGGTAGCGGTAGACGGGGAGACCCAGTACTTC. Protein sequence: CASSEGVAVDGETQYF. The chain carries TRBV6-1 and TRBJ2-5; maybe TRBD2 (6 bases). Germline assignment: CDR1 MNHNS and CDR2 SASEGT. This CDR3 has 16 amino acids. V lost 3 bases and J lost 5, with 19 bases in between.

The chain links TRBV27 to TRBJ2-7; D is ambiguous. The CDR3 contains 14 residues. Germline V gene sequence: CDR1 MNHEY, CDR2 SMNVEV (reference sequence). Trimming cost V 5 bases and J 4 bases, with 15 bases left between them. The CDR3 loop is CASSPEVRGYEQYF. In DNA, the CDR3 is TGTGCCAGCAGTCCTGAGGTACGTGGATACGAGCAGTACTTC.

J is TRBJ1-3 and V is TRBV7-9; D is undetermined. The germline V gene encodes CDR1 SEHNR and CDR2 FQNEAQ (reference sequence). V was clipped by 5 bases and J by 4 bases, with 15 bases between them. The CDR3 is made up of 15 amino acids. The CDR3 DNA follows: TGTGCCAGCAGCCCGCCCTTTAGACAAGGAAACACCATATATTTT. This gives the protein CASSPPFRQGNTIYF.

This clonotype has just a few counts. This chain uses TRBV2 with TRBJ1-5, with D possibly being TRBD1 (6 bases). V lost 1 base, J lost 7 bases, and 11 bases lay in between. Germline values: CDR1 SNHLY, CDR2 FYNNEI. This CDR3 spans 14 amino acids. CDR3 DNA: TGTGCCAGCAGTGAAGGGCAGGGGAGACAGCCCCAGCATTTT. This sequence encodes CASSEGQGRQPQHF.

This clonotype counts as medium-sized. V gene TRBV6-1 combines with J gene TRBJ1-2, with 8 bases identical to TRBD1. V dropped 3 bases and J dropped 6; count of bases not matched to a gene: 3. There are 13 residues in the CDR3. Germline values: CDR1 MNHNS, CDR2 SASEGT. The CDR3: CASSDTGGDGYTF. The CDR3 nucleotides are TGTGCCAGCAGTGACACAGGGGGTGATGGCTACACCTTC.

This clonotype was picked up a small number of times. The genes are TRBV7-2 and TRBJ2-3; D call uncertain. There are 14 residues in the CDR3. Germline V gene data show CDR1 as SGHTA and CDR2 as FQGNSA. Trimming cost V 3 bases and J 2 bases, with 9 bases left between them. DNA of the CDR3: TGTGCCAGCAGCTTGTTTCCCTCCACAGATACGCAGTATTTT. It yields the protein CASSLFPSTDTQYF.

As to this clonotype: Since the CDR3 does not end with the conserved phenylalanine or tryptophan, this likely comes from a read error. CDR3 sequence reads: CASSFMGLAGGGLDTQYI. The DNA for the CDR3 is TGTGCCAGCAGTTTCATGGGACTAGCGGGGGGCGGTTTAGATACGCAGTATATT. The chain combines TRBV6-5 with TRBJ2-3; 15 nucleotides agree with TRBD2. Germline assignment: CDR1 MNHEY and CDR2 SVGAGI. There are 18 residues in the CDR3. V lost 4 bases and J lost 5; bases outside the gene matches: 10.

The chain couples TRBV20-1 to TRBJ2-1, with TRBD2 as a possible D gene (7 bases). The length of the CDR3 is 16 residues. The germline V gene has CDR1 DFQATT and CDR2 SNEGSKA (reference sequence). The V and J ends lost 2 bases and 2 bases respectively, with 16 bases between them. As DNA, the CDR3 is TGCAGTGCTAGATTTCCCGGGGGGCGCCCCTACAATGAGCAGTTCTTC. Residues: CSARFPGGRPYNEQFF.

The chain couples TRBV5-6 to TRBJ2-3; D is perhaps TRBD2 (5 bases). Germline CDR1 SGHDT, CDR2 YYEEEE. V lost 0 bases and J lost 5, with 10 bases in between. This CDR3 comprises 14 residues. The CDR3 DNA reads TGTGCCAGCAGCTTGGGGCCGAGGGTAGATACGCAGTATTTT. It is translated as CASSLGPRVDTQYF.

This clonotype was detected only a few times. This sequence joins TRBV10-3 and TRBJ1-2; D unclear. Germline loops: CDR1 ENHRY, CDR2 SYGVKD. Trimming took 6 bases from V and 0 from J, leaving 11 bases between them. The CDR3 extends over 14 amino acids. The CDR3 DNA reads as TGTGCCATCAGAGGGTCTTCCGCTAACTATGGCTACACCTTC. As protein: CAIRGSSANYGYTF.